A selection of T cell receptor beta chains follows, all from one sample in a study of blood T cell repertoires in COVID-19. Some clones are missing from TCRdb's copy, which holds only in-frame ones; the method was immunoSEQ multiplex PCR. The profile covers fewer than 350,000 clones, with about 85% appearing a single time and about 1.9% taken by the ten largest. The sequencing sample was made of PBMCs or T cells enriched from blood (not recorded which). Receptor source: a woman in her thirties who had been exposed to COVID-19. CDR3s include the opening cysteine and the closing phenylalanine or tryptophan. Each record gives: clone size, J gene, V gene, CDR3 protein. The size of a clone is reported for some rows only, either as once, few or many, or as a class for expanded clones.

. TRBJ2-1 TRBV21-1 CASSKVTRQGVINEQFF
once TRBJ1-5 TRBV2 CASSGTGGQPQHF
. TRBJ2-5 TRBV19 CASSIDQGETQYF
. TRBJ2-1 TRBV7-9 CASSSSAGVNNEQFF
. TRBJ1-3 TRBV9 CASSTTGGLMDTIYF
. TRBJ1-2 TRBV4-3 CASSQDLSGNYGYTF
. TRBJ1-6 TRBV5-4 CASSPEYPTGSSYNSPLHF
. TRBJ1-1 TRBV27 CASSVLTGPGMNTEAFF
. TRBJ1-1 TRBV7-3 CASSFAGGNTEAFF
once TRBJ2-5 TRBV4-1 CASSGAGGNQETQYF
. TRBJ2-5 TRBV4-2 CASSQGTGVETQYF
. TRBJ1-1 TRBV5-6 CASSLGPGGNTEAFF
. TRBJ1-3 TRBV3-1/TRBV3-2 CASSQVQGILSGNTIYF
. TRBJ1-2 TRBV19 CASRFALRSYGYTF
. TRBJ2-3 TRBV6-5 CASSYSAGASTDTQYF
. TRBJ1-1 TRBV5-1 CASSFYRDRRTEAFF
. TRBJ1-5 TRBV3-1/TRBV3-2 CASSQESDSGSNQPQHF
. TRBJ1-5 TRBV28 CASSLSLSGSGAQPQHF
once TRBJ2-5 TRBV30 CAWRGTGGVETQYF
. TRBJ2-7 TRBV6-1 CASSEYYEQYF
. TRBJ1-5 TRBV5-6 CASSLGQGRASNQPQHF
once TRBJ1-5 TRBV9 CASSVGGQSNQPQHF
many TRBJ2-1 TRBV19 CASRARSGRGSSYNEQFF
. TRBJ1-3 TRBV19 CASSTSRQTGNTIYF
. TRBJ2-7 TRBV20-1 CSARDSYEQYF
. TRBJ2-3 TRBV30 CAWSDYSGGSTDTQYF
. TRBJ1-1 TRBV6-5 CASSRVTEAFF
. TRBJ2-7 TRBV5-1 CASSLDRFDEQYF
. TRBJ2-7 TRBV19 CASSPTGVSSYEQYF
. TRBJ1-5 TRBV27 CASSLASVRGSYQPQHF
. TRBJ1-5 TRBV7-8 CASSTYLRSNQPQHF
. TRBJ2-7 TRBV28 CASLPGSSSYEQYF
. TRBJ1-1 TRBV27 CASSPRTGRNTEAFF
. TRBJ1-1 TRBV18 CASSLQDGMNTEAFF
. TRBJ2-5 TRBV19 CASSIALVGGTQYF
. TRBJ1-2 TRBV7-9 CASSLAATGNGYTF
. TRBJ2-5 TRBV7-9 CASSLAAASAQETQYF
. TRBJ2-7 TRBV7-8 CASSYTGTYEQYF
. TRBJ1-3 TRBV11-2 CASSFPIGTGVGNTIYF
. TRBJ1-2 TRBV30 CAWGTGVYGYTF
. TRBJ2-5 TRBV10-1 CASSENSRYQETQYF
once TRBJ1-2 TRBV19 CASTPGRLEGEVGYTF
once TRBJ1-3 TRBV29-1 CSVGRTGKNGNTIYF
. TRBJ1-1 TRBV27 CASSPLQVVNTMNTEAFF
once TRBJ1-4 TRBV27 CASSPDSGEKLFF
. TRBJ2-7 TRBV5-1 CASSLGGRLSYEQYF
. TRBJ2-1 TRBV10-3 CAISAHSREYNEQFF
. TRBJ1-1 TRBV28 CASSLGSMNTEAFF
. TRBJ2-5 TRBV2 CASSEWRRETQYF
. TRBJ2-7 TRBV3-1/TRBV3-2 CASSQPDRGLYEQYF
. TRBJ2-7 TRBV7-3 CASSLMGTSGYEQYF
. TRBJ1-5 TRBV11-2 CASSPNRQPQHF
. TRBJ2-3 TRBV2 CASSLNDPGFGATDTQYF
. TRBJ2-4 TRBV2 CASRDSAKNIQYF
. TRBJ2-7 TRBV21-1 CASSKAGGLRYEQYF
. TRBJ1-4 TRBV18 CASSLPGQGAPNEKLFF